Each of the 21 T cell receptor beta chains below was sequenced from the same sample in a study of CD8+CD57+ T cells in acquired aplastic anemia. CDR3 and TCR beta VDJ profiling relied on genomic DNA as the template. TCRdb independently ran MiXCR on the reads; one entry per CDR3 protein. Found here are 160,000 or so distinct CDR3 sequences, around half of them singletons; the top ten hold around 1%. Sequencing was done on patients that had shown CD8+CD57+ cell expansion by flow cytometry. The specimen sequenced was sorted CD4+, CD8+, or CD8+CD57+ T cells (not recorded which) from PBMCs. Source of these receptors: a human donor with aplastic anemia.

As regards this clonotype: One end of the junction is discordant with germline, which a read error may explain. The genes are TRBV10-3 and TRBJ1-2; 9 positions agree with TRBD1. CDR3 length: 14 amino acids. Germline CDR1 and CDR2: ENHRY and SYGVKD. The CDR3 spells CASSVGTGNDGYTF. The DNA for the CDR3 is TGTGCCAGCAGTGTCGGGACAGGGAATGATGGCTACACCTTC.

This clonotype was recorded a few times. The genes are TRBV11-2 and TRBJ2-7; 7 nucleotides line up with TRBD1. The germline gives CDR1 SGHAT, CDR2 FQNNGV. Trimming at V came to 4 bases and at J to 2 bases, leaving 14 bases not matched to a gene. The CDR3 contains 17 residues. The CDR3 spells CASSYGTDKRNTYEQYF. CDR3 DNA sequence: TGTGCCAGCAGCTACGGGACAGACAAAAGAAATACCTACGAGCAGTACTTC. Together with reference TRBV11-2 and TRBJ2-7, the CDR3 gives the full variable domain: EAGVAQSPRYKIIEKRQSVAFWCNPISGHATLYWYQQILGQGPKLLIQFQNNGVVDDSQLPKDRFSAERLKGVDSTLKIQPAKLEDSAVYLCASSYGTDKRNTYEQYFGPGTRLTVT.

The chain couples TRBV7-8 to TRBJ2-3; D may be TRBD1 (6 bases). CDR3 length: 15 residues. Germline V gene data show CDR1 as SGHVS and CDR2 as FQNEAQ. Trimming shortened V by 5 bases and J by 3 bases, and 15 bases separated the two germline ends. CDR3 sequence: CASSPQGGKTDTQYF. For the CDR3, the DNA is TGTGCCAGCAGCCCACAGGGTGGAAAGACAGATACGCAGTATTTT.

The chain joins TRBV15 to TRBJ2-2; 7 bases line up with TRBD1. Germline V lookup: CDR1 LNHNV, CDR2 YYDKDF (reference sequence). The CDR3 contains 17 residues. After removal of 7 bases from V and 1 base from J, the junction contained 12 bases not matched to a gene. The CDR3, as DNA: TGTGCCACCAAGGGGGCTACCGGGACATTGAACACCGGGGAGCTGTTTTTT. It encodes CATKGATGTLNTGELFF.

As for this clonotype: This may be a read error: a much more frequent sequence differs by one nucleotide. The chain has TRBV5-1 and TRBJ2-7, with D hard to call. The CDR3 is 13 amino acids. Germline CDR1 and CDR2: SGHRS and YFSETQ. The CDR3 DNA sequence: TGCGCCAGCGGCTTGCCACCATCCTACGAGCAGTGCTTC. Protein: CASGLPPSYEQCF.

This clonotype has ten or more counts. The rearrangement uses TRBV7-2 and TRBJ2-7, with 8 bases fitting TRBD2. This CDR3 has 17 amino acids. J was trimmed by 0 bases and V by 1 base; bases with no gene match: 8. Germline V gives CDR1 SGHTA, CDR2 FQGNSA. The CDR3 protein is CASSLVAAGGFSYEQYF. CDR3 nucleotides: TGTGCCAGCAGCTTAGTGGCCGCGGGGGGTTTCTCCTACGAGCAGTACTTC.

Concerning this clonotype itself: A much bigger clone sits one base away, suggesting this may be a read error. The chain uses TRBV6-1 and TRBJ2-7; a possible D gene is TRBD2 (5 bases). Germline loops: CDR1 MNHNS, CDR2 SASEGT. The CDR3 runs to 18 residues. In nucleotides, the CDR3 is TGTGCCGGCAGTCAATTTAGGCCCAACGGGGTTAGCTCCTACGAGCAGTACTTC. It translates to CAGSQFRPNGVSSYEQYF.

This clonotype has a single count. The CDR3 DNA is TGCGCCAGCAGCCAAGAACTGGCCCTAATCACAGATACGCAGTATTTT. This sequence encodes CASSQELALITDTQYF. This sequence joins TRBV4-1 and TRBJ2-3; D not certain. The V end lost 0 bases, the J end lost 2 bases, and 12 bases lay between the germline ends. Germline CDR1 is MGHRA and CDR2 is YSYEKL. This CDR3 comprises 16 residues.

The J gene is TRBJ1-2, the V gene TRBV3-1, with D possibly matching TRBD1 (6 bases). From germline, CDR1 is LGHDT and CDR2 YNNKEL (reference sequence). The CDR3 is made up of 13 amino acids. Trimming shortened V by 4 bases and J by 6 bases, and 12 bases separated the two germline ends. The CDR3 here is CASSPAQGHGYTF. The DNA for the CDR3 is TGTGCCAGCAGCCCGGCTCAGGGGCATGGCTACACCTTC.

This clonotype occurred once. A much larger clone differs by one base, so this may be a read error. In DNA, the CDR3 is TGTGCCAGCAGTTGCTCGCATATAGGTTCCTACGAGCAGTACTTC. Residues: CASSCSHIGSYEQYF. The V call is TRBV6-5, the J call TRBJ2-7; D unresolved. Germline CDR1 is MNHEY and CDR2 is SVGAGI. V gave up 4 bases and J gave up 1 base, with 14 bases separating them. This CDR3 spans 15 amino acids.

In this sample, this clonotype turned up many times. This chain connects TRBV7-9 to TRBJ2-6; no clear D gene. Germline CDR1 SEHNR, CDR2 FQNEAQ (reference sequence). The CDR3 sequence is 18 residues long. The ends were cut back, 5 bases at V and 3 bases at J, with 20 bases in the middle. In DNA, the CDR3 is TGTGCCAGCAGCCATCGAAGGAACCCGGTGAGTGGGGCCAACGTCCTGACTTTC. As protein: CASSHRRNPVSGANVLTF.

This clonotype was detected a few times. The junction departs from the called germline gene at one end, perhaps through a read error. The chain links TRBV7-9 to TRBJ1-2; D call uncertain. Germline CDR1 is SEHNR and CDR2 is FQNEAQ (reference sequence). The CDR3 sequence is 11 residues long. CDR3 DNA: TGTGCCAGCAGCTTAGCGGCAGGATCAGCCTTC. Residues: CASSLAAGSAF.

This clonotype was observed at least ten times. V usage is TRBV7-2 and J usage is TRBJ2-5; D not certain. Between the trimmed V and J ends, which lost 5 bases and 4 bases, there was a span of 8 bases. Germline lookup yields CDR1 SGHTA and CDR2 FQGNSA. This CDR3 comprises 12 residues. CDR3 sequence reads: CASSLWGETQYF. DNA for the CDR3: TGTGCCAGCAGCCTTTGGGGAGAGACCCAGTACTTC. Combining the CDR3 with reference TRBV7-2 and TRBJ2-5 gives the whole variable domain GAGVSQSPSNKVTEKGKDVELRCDPISGHTALYWYRQSLGQGLEFLIYFQGNSAPDKSGLPSDRFSAERTGGSVSTLTIQRTQQEDSAVYLCASSLWGETQYFGPGTRLLVL.

A word on this clonotype: The conserved closing phenylalanine or tryptophan is absent in this CDR3, likely reflecting a read error. The rearrangement links TRBV10-3 to TRBJ2-3; D tentatively reads TRBD1 or TRBD2 (5 bases each). The CDR3 length is 14 residues. CDR1 is ENHRY and CDR2 is SYGVKD in the germline V gene. Here the CDR3 DNA reads TGTGCTATCGGGGCGGATAGGGGCACAGATACACAGTATCTT. This gives the protein CAIGADRGTDTQYL.

The gene calls are TRBV25-1 and TRBJ2-5; TRBD1 or TRBD2 may be the D gene (5 bases each). Germline loops: CDR1 MGHDK, CDR2 SYGVNS. V lost 3 bases and J 5 bases, leaving 13 bases between the germline ends. The CDR3 is made up of 14 amino acids. DNA for the CDR3: TGTGCCAGCAGTGATCCGACGGGACGGGAGACCCAGTACTTC. Encoded protein: CASSDPTGRETQYF.

This clonotype was seen a single time. Given a much more abundant clone one base away, this may be a read error. The rearrangement uses TRBV11-3 and TRBJ1-4; TRBD1 agrees at 11 bases. Per germline, CDR1 SGHNT and CDR2 YENEEA. Trimming cost V 5 bases and J 3 bases; bases outside gene matches: 2. This CDR3 spans 15 amino acids. The CDR3 DNA reads TGTGCCAGCAGCGAGGGACAGGGGGCTAATGAAAAACTGTTTTTT. It encodes CASSEGQGANEKLFF.

A word on this clonotype: The germline gene is not matched at one end of the junction; a read error may be the cause. This rearrangement joins TRBV5-1 to TRBJ1-2, with unresolved D. The CDR3 runs 13 residues. The germline V gene encodes CDR1 SGHRS and CDR2 YFSETQ. Here the CDR3 DNA reads TGCGCCAGCAGCACGGAAGGGAACTACGGCTACACCTTC. The encoded protein is CASSTEGNYGYTF.

The rearrangement links TRBV2 to TRBJ2-3, with 7 bases aligning to TRBD2. The CDR3 is 14 amino acids. Trimming at V came to 6 bases and at J to 3 bases, leaving 6 bases not matched to a gene. Germline values: CDR1 SNHLY, CDR2 FYNNEI. The CDR3 is CASSRDYSTDTQYF. The CDR3 DNA sequence: TGTGCCAGCAGCCGGGACTATTCGACAGATACGCAGTATTTT.

The chain links TRBV7-9 to TRBJ1-1; 9 bases align to TRBD1. Trimming took 6 bases from V and 4 from J; bases not matched to a gene: 6. Germline assignment: CDR1 SEHNR and CDR2 FQNEAQ (reference sequence). This CDR3 comprises 14 residues. CDR3 nucleotides: TGTGCCAGCAGGCAACAGGGGGCGCGCACTGAAGCTTTCTTT. This translates into CASRQQGARTEAFF.

This clonotype was recorded a few times. CDR3 sequence reads: CAMPLRGRSSYNEQFF. The CDR3, as DNA: TGTGCCATGCCCTTGAGGGGGCGAAGCTCCTACAATGAGCAGTTCTTC. The chain carries TRBV10-3 and TRBJ2-1, with TRBD1 matching over 7 bases. CDR1 is ENHRY, CDR2 SYGVKD, per germline. V shed 9 bases and J 0 bases; nucleotides not matched to a gene: 11. The CDR3 sequence is 16 residues long.

This clonotype was counted a few times. This rearrangement joins TRBV15 to TRBJ2-7, with TRBD2 matching 12 bases. CDR3 length: 15 residues. Germline V lookup: CDR1 LNHNV, CDR2 YYDKDF (reference sequence). Losses at the gene ends were 1 base for V and 6 bases for J; bases not matched to a gene: 4. The CDR3 region has the DNA TGTGCCACCAGCAGAGGACTAGCGGGAGTATTCGAGCAGTACTTC. Its translation: CATSRGLAGVFEQYF.